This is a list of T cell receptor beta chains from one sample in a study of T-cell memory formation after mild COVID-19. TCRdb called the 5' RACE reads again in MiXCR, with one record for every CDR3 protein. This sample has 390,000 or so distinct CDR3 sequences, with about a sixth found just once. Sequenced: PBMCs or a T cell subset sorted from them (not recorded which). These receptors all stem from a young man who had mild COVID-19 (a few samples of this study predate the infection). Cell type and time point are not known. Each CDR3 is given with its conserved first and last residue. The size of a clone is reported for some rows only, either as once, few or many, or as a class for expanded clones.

CASATGGNSETQYF,NA,TRBV7-8
CASSQEYGQTYGYTF,NA,TRBV3-1
CASSSHGQGGSPLHF,NA,TRBV7-3
CASSLGRFNSPLHF,NA,TRBV7-9
CSVQSLGETQYF,few,TRBV29-1
CATSGATGTENTGELFF,many,TRBV24-1
CASSSILQGTEAFF,few,TRBV6-2/TRBV6-3
CASRRGTGSTEAFF,many,TRBV5-1
CASSLWAAGVDTQYF,few,TRBV7-9
CASSSETRGLLHF,NA,TRBV5-1
CASSELPMITRVTYGYTF,NA,TRBV11-1